This T cell receptor beta chain came from a study of metastatic and nonmetastatic thyroid tumors. The overall study: Blood and tumor or nodule tissue repertoires from malignant and benign thyroid patients were compared.

Using MiXCR, TCRdb re-called clones from the PCR reads. The sample lists about 92,000 clones; about 15% were seen once. To note about this clone: Its target is not known.

Study-level points and caveats: Reported TCR beta diversity, measured in blood and tumor, was significantly higher for malignant thyroid tumors than for benign nodules.

Ahead of thyroid surgery, no patient had received treatment of any kind. Trimming took 0 bases from V and 5 from J, leaving 23 bases between them. The CDR3 length is 19 residues. Germline V lookup: CDR1 SGHRS, CDR2 YFSETQ. This TCR derives from a female donor with papillary thyroid cancer or a benign thyroid nodule (not recorded which). Some clones in this sample may be carry-over from other donors' samples. V and J are TRBV5-1 and TRBJ2-2; D is unclear. Source material: blood. The CDR3 nucleotides are TGCGCCAGCAGCTTGGCCCGGTCGCGCTCTCAAAAAGGGACCGGGGAGCTGTTTTTT. Protein sequence: CASSLARSRSQKGTGELFF.